This paragraph covers one T cell receptor beta chain sequence. Its antigen is undetermined. Assay: immunoSEQ multiplex PCR; the TCRdb copy retains only in-frame clones and omits some. The data hold 120,000 to 150,000 clones, with 85% to 95% observed a single time. This CDR3 region has 14 residues. The germline V and J ends were trimmed by 1 base and 4 bases, with 8 bases remaining between them. Germline loops: CDR1 SGHTA, CDR2 FQGNSA. The data are from a study of T cell responses to AZD1222 COVID-19 vaccine. Whole-study results and caveats: Elevations in Spike-specific TCR breadth and depth followed administration of two AZD1222 doses. It should be noted that donors were predominantly white British and more often female, and clonal diversity was possibly underestimated.

The specimen comprised peripheral blood, sampled on day 0 of AZD1222 vaccination. The TCR sequence derives from an adult in good health. J is TRBJ1-5 and V is TRBV7-2; D gene uncertain. CDR3 bases: TGTGCCAGCAGCTTAGAGCGGTTTAATCAGCCCCAGCATTTT. Its protein is CASSLERFNQPQHF.